This TCR beta chain stems from a study of blood T cell repertoires in COVID-19. About the study: COVID-19 samples from acute and convalescent phases originated in the United States, Italy and Spain. PBMCs, B-cell-depleted T cells, or T cells were the source of the cDNA or gDNA that made up the material.

Original methodology: It was from reference gene primer amplification that nucleated cell counts were estimated. Only in-frame clones appear in the TCRdb table, and some are missing; sequencing was by immunoSEQ multiplex PCR. The V and J calls and the clone size are those of that table, but D and trimming were determined from the DNA. The sample lists about 100,000 clones, just over 90% seen once, with roughly 0.97% in the top ten. This receptor was taken from a man aged 60-69 years with acute or convalescent COVID-19. What was sequenced was peripheral blood.

CDR3 in amino acids: CASRRRELYNEQFF. The CDR3 coding sequence is TGTGCCAGCAGACGGCGGGAGCTTTACAATGAGCAGTTCTTC. The V gene is TRBV28, the J gene TRBJ2-1; TRBD2 matches at 7 bases. The CDR3 totals 14 residues. Germline CDR1 MDHEN, CDR2 SYDVKM. The V gene end was trimmed by 6 bases and the J gene end by 4 bases; junction bases not matched to a gene: 6.